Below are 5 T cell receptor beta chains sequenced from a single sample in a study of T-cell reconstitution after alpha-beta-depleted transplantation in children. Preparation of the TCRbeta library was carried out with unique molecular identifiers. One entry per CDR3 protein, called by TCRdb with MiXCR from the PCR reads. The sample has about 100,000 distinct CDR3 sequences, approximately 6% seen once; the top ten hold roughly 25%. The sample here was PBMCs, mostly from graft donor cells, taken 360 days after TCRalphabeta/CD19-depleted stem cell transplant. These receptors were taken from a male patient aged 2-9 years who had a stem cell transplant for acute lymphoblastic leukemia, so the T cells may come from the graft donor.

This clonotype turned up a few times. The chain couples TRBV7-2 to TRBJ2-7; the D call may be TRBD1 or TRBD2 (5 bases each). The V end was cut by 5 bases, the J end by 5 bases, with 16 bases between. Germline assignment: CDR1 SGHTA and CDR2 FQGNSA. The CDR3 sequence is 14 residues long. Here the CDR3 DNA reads TGTGCCAGCAGCCCAGCACTTCAGGGAGACGAGCAGTACTTC. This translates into CASSPALQGDEQYF.

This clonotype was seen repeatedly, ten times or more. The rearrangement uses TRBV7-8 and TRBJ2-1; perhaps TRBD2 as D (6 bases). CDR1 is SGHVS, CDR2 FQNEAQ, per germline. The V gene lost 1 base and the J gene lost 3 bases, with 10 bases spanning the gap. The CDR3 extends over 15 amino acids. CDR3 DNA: TGTGCCAGCAGCTTAGGCGGGGTTAACTACAATGAGCAGTTCTTC. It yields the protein CASSLGGVNYNEQFF.

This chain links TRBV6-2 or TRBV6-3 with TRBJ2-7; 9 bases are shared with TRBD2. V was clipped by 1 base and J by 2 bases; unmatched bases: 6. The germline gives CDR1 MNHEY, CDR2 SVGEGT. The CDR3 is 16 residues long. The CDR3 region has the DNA TGTGCCAGCAGTTACTGGGCGGGGGGGAGCCCCTACGAGCAGTACTTC. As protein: CASSYWAGGSPYEQYF.

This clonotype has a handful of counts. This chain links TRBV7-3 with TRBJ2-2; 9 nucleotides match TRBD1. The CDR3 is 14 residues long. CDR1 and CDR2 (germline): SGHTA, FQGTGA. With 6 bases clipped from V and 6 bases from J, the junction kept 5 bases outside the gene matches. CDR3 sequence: CASSSTGGAGELFF. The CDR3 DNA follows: TGTGCCAGCAGTTCGACAGGGGGGGCCGGGGAGCTGTTTTTT.

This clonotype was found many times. CDR3 protein: CASRARGDPKREVYF. In DNA form, the CDR3 reads TGTGCCAGCAGGGCGCGTGGGGACCCAAAGCGGGAGGTGTACTTC. The chain has TRBV2 and TRBJ2-7; 9 positions agree with TRBD2. The CDR3 spans 15 residues. In germline, CDR1 is SNHLY, CDR2 FYNNEI. V lost 6 bases and J lost 12; bases outside the gene matches: 18.